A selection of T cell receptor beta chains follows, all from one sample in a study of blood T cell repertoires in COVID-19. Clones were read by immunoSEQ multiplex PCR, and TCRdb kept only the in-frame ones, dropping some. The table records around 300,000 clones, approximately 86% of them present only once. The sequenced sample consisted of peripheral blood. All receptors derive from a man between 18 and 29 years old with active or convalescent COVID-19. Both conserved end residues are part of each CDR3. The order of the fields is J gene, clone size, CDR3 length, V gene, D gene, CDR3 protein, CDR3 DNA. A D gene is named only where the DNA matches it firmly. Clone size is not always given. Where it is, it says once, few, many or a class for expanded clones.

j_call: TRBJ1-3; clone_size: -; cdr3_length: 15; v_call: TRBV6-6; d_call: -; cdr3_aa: CASSYLRSSGNTIYF; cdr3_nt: TGTGCCAGCAGTTACCTTCGCAGCTCTGGAAACACCATATATTTT
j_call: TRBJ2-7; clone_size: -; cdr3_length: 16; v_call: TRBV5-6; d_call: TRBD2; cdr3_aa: CASSLAPSGRSSEQYF; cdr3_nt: TGTGCCAGCAGCTTGGCGCCTAGCGGGAGATCGTCCGAGCAGTACTTC
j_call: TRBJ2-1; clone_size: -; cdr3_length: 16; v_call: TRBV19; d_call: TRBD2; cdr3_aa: CASSTLSGESYNEQFF; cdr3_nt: TGTGCCAGTAGTACCCTTAGCGGGGAATCCTACAATGAGCAGTTCTTC
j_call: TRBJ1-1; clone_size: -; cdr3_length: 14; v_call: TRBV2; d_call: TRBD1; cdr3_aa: CASSERWTGAEAFF; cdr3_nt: TGTGCCAGCAGTGAACGCTGGACAGGGGCTGAAGCTTTCTTT
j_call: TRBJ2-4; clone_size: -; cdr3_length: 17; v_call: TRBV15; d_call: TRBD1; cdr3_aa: CATSRDTGELAKNIQYF; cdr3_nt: TGTGCCACCAGCAGAGATACAGGGGAACTGGCCAAAAACATTCAGTACTTC
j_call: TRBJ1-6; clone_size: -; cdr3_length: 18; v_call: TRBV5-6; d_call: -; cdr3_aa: CASSAIGWRPSYNSPLHF; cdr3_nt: TGTGCCAGCAGCGCCATTGGATGGAGGCCCTCCTATAATTCACCCCTCCACTTT
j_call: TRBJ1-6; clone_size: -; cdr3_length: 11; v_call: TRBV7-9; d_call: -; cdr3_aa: CASSLGAPLHF; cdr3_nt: TGTGCCAGCAGCTTAGGAGCACCCCTCCACTTT
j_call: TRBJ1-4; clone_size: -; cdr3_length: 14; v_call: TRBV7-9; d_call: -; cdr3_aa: CASSSPGLPEKLFF; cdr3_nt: TGTGCCAGCAGCTCTCCGGGGTTGCCGGAAAAACTGTTTTTT
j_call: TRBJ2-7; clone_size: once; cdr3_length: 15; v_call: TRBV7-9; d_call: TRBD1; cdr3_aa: CASSPRDRSAYEQYF; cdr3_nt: TGTGCCAGCAGCCCACGGGACAGGAGCGCCTACGAGCAGTACTTC
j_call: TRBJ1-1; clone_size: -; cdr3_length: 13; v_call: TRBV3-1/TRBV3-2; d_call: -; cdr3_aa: CASSQERPGGAFF; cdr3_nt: TGTGCCAGCAGCCAAGAAAGACCCGGAGGAGCTTTCTTT
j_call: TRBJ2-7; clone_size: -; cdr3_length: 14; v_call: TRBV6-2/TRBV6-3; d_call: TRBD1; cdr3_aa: CASSRTGGVYEQYF; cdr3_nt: TGTGCCAGCAGTCGGACAGGGGGCGTCTACGAGCAGTACTTC
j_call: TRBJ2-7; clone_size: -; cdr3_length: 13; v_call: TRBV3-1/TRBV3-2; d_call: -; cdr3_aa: CASSQDSFREQYF; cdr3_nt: TGTGCCAGCAGCCAAGATTCGTTCAGGGAGCAGTACTTC
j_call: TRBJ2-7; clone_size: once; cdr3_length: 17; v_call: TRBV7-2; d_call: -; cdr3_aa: CASSLGTQGPLYYEQYF; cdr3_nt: TGTGCCAGCAGCTTAGGGACACAGGGCCCCCTCTACTACGAGCAGTACTTC
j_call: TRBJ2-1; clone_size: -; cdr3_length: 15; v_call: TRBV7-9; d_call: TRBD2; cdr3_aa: CASSLTSGGRNEQFF; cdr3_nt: TGTGCCAGCAGCCTTACTAGCGGGGGGAGGAATGAGCAGTTCTTC
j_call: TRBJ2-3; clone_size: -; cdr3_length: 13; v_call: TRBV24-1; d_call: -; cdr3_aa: CATSETGTRRVYF; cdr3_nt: TGTGCCACCAGTGAGACCGGGACTCGAAGGGTGTATTTT
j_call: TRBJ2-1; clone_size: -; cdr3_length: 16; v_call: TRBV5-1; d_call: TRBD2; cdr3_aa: CASSATSGGARDEQFF; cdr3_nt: TGCGCCAGCAGCGCGACTAGCGGGGGGGCCAGGGATGAGCAGTTCTTC
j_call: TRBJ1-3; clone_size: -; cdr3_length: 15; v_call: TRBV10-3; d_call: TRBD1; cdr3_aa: CAISESAGGGNTIYF; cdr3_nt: TGTGCCATCAGTGAGTCGGCAGGGGGAGGAAACACCATATATTTT
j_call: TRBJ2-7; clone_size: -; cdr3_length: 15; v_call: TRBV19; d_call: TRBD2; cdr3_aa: CASSFASGANYEQYF; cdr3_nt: TGTGCCAGTAGTTTCGCTAGCGGGGCTAACTACGAGCAGTACTTC
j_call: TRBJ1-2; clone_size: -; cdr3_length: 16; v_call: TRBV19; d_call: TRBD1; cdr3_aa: CASSGLQGAMGYGYTF; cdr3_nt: TGTGCCAGTAGTGGTTTACAGGGGGCGATGGGGTATGGCTACACCTTC
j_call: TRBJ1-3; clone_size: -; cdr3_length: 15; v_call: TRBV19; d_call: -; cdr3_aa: CASSILRGLGNTIYF; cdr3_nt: TGTGCCAGTAGTATCCTGCGGGGATTGGGAAACACCATATATTTT
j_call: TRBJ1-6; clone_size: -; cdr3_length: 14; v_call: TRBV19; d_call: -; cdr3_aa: CASSSGTWNSPLHF; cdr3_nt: TGTGCCAGTAGTTCTGGGACATGGAATTCACCCCTCCACTTT
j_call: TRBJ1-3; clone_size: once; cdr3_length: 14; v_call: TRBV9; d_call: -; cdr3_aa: CASSVGLLGNTIYF; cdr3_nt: TGTGCCAGCAGCGTAGGGCTTTTGGGAAACACCATATATTTT
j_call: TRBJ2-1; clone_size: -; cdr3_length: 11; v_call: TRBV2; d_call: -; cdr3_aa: CASNSYNEQFF; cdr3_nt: TGTGCCAGTAACTCCTACAATGAGCAGTTCTTC
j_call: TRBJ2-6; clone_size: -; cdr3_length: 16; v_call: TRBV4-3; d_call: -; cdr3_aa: CASSQYGDSGANVLTF; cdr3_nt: TGCGCCAGCAGCCAATACGGAGATTCTGGGGCCAACGTCCTGACTTTC
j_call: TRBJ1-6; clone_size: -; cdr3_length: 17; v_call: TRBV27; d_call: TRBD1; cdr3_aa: CASSRDSTDIRNSPLHF; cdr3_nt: TGTGCCAGCAGCAGGGACAGCACGGATATTCGTAATTCACCCCTCCACTTT
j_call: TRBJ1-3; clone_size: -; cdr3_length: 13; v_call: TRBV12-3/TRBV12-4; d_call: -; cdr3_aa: CASGVGQGARLVF; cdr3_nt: -
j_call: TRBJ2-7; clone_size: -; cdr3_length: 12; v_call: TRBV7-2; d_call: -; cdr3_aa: CASSEDGYEQYF; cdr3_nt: TGTGCCAGCAGCGAAGACGGGTACGAGCAGTACTTC
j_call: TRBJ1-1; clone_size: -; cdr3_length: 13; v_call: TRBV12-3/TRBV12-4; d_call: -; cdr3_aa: CASSFNLNTEAFF; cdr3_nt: TGTGCCAGCAGTTTTAACTTGAACACTGAAGCTTTCTTT
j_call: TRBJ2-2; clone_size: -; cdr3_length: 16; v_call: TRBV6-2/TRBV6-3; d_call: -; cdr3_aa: CASSYSLGEHTGELFF; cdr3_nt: TGTGCCAGCAGTTATAGTCTTGGAGAACACACCGGGGAGCTGTTTTTT
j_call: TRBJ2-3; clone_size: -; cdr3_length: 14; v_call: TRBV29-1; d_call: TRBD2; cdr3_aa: CSVRTSGGSDTQYF; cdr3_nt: TGCAGCGTTCGGACTAGCGGGGGCTCAGATACGCAGTATTTT
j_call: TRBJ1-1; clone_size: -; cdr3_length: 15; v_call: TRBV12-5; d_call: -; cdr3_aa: CASGLAGGVRTEAFF; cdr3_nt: TGTGCTAGTGGTTTGGCGGGAGGAGTTCGGACTGAAGCTTTCTTT
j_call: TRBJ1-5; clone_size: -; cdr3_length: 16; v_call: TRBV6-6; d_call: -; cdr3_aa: CASSNSQWPSNQPQHF; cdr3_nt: TGTGCCAGCAGTAACAGCCAATGGCCTAGCAATCAGCCCCAGCATTTT
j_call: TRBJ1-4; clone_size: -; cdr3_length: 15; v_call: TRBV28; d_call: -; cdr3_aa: CASRSQEFANEKLFF; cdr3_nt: TGTGCCAGCAGATCACAGGAATTCGCTAATGAAAAACTGTTTTTT
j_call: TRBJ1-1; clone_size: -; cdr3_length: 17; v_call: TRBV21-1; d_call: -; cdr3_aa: CASRRLYTPDRNTEAFF; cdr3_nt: TGTGCCAGCAGGAGGCTATACACACCGGACAGGAACACTGAAGCTTTCTTT
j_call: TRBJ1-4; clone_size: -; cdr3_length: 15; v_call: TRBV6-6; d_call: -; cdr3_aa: CASSYSGGFNEKLFF; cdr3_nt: TGTGCCAGCAGTTACTCGGGAGGGTTTAATGAAAAACTGTTTTTT
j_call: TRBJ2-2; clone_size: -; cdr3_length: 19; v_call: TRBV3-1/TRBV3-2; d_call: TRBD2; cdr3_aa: CASSQSGLAGGRKTGELFF; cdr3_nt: TGTGCCAGCAGCCAGTCTGGACTAGCGGGGGGAAGGAAGACCGGGGAGCTGTTTTTT
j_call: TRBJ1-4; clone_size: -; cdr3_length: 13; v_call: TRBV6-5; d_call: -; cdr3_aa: CASRSQGPEKLFF; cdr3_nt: TGTGCCAGCAGATCACAGGGCCCGGAAAAACTGTTTTTT
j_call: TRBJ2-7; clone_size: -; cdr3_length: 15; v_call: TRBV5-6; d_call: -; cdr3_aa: CASSETQGYSYEQYF; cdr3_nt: TGTGCCAGCAGCGAAACACAGGGATACTCCTACGAGCAGTACTTC
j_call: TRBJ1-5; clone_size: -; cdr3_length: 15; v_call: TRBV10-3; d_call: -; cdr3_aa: CAISGSTGGFEPQHF; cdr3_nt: TGTGCCATCAGTGGATCTACGGGAGGGTTTGAGCCCCAGCATTTT
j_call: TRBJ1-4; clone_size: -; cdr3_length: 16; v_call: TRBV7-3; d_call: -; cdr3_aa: CANPREEGGGDEKLFF; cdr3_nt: TGTGCCAACCCAAGGGAGGAGGGAGGGGGTGATGAAAAACTGTTTTTT
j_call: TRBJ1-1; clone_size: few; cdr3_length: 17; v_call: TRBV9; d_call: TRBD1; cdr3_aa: CASSPPRGQGLNTEAFF; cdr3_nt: TGTGCCAGCAGCCCCCCCCGGGGACAGGGATTGAACACTGAAGCTTTCTTT
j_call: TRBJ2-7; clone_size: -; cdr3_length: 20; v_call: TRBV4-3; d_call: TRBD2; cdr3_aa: CASSQTARLAGPPNAYEQYF; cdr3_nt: TGCGCCAGCAGCCAAACCGCGAGGCTAGCGGGGCCGCCAAACGCCTACGAGCAGTACTTC
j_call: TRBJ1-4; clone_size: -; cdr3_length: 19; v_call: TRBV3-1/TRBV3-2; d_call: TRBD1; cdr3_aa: CASSQDNGQAPATNEKLFF; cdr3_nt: TGTGCCAGCAGCCAAGATAACGGACAGGCGCCTGCAACTAATGAAAAACTGTTTTTT
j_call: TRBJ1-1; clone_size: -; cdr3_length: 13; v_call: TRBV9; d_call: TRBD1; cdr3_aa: CASSGTGQIKAFF; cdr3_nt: TGTGCCAGCAGCGGGACGGGACAGATTAAAGCTTTCTTT
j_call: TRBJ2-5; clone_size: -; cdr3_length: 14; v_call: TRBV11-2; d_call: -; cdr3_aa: CASSLGATRETQYF; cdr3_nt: TGTGCCAGCAGCCTGGGGGCAACCCGGGAGACCCAGTACTTC
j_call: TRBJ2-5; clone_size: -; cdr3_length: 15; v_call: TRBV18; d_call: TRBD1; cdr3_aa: CASSTGQGRSETQYF; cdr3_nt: TGTGCCAGCTCAACCGGACAGGGAAGATCGGAGACCCAGTACTTC
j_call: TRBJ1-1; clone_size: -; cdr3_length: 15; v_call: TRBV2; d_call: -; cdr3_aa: CASKINRDWDTEAFF; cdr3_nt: TGTGCCAGCAAGATAAACAGGGATTGGGACACTGAAGCTTTCTTT
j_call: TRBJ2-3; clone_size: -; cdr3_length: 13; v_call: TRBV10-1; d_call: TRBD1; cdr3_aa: CANRDRGQYTQYF; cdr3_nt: TGCGCCAACCGGGACAGGGGGCAATATACGCAGTATTTT
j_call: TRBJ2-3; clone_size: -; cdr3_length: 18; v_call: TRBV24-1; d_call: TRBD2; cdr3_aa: CATSDSGGAGGGTDTQYF; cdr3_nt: TGTGCCACCAGTGATTCCGGGGGAGCGGGGGGAGGCACAGATACGCAGTATTTT
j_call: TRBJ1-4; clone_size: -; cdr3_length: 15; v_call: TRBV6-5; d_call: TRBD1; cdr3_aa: CASSSGQGINEKLFF; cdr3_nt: TGTGCCAGCAGTTCGGGACAGGGAATAAATGAAAAACTGTTTTTT
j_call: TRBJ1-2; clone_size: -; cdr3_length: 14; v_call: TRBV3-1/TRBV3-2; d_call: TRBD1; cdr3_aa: CASSHRQGANGYTF; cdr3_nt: TGTGCCAGCAGCCATCGACAGGGGGCAAATGGCTACACCTTC
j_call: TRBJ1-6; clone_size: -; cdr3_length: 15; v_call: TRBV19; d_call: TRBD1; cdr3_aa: CASSIDPRGLSPLHF; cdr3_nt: TGTGCCAGTAGTATAGACCCCAGGGGGCTCTCACCCCTCCACTTT
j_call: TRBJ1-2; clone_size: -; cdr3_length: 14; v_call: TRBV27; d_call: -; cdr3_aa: CASSQRDTNYGYTF; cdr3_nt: TGTGCCAGCAGCCAACGGGACACAAACTATGGCTACACCTTC
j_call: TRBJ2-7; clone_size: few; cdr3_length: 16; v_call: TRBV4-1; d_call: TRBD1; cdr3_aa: CASSQERDRPSYEQYF; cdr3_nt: TGCGCCAGCAGCCAAGAGCGGGACAGGCCTTCCTACGAGCAGTACTTC
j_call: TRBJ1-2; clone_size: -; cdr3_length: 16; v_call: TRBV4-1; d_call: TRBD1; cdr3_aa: CASSQVRTGDLYGYTF; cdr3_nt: TGCGCCAGCAGCCAAGTCAGGACAGGGGACCTCTATGGCTACACCTTC
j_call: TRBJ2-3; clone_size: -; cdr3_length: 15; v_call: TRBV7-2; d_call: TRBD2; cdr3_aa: CASSPPGLQYHTQYF; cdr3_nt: TGTGCCAGCAGCCCACCGGGACTACAATACCATACGCAGTATTTT
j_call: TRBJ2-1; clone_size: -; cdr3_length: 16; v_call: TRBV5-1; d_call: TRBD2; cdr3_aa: CASRVGVGGARNEQFF; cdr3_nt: TGCGCCAGCAGAGTTGGCGTCGGGGGGGCCAGGAATGAGCAGTTCTTC
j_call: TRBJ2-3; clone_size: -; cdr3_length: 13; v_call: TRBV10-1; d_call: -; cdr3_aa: CASSDEVRDTQYF; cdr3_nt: TGCGCCAGCAGTGATGAAGTTAGAGATACGCAGTATTTT
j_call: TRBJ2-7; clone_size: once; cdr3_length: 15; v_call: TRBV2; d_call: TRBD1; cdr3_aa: CASRGPGQGFYEQYF; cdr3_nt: TGTGCCAGCAGGGGCCCGGGACAGGGTTTCTACGAGCAGTACTTC
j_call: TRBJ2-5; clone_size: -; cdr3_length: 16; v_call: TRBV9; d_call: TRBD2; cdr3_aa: CASSVAASGGQETQYF; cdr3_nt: TGTGCCAGCAGCGTAGCGGCTAGCGGGGGGCAAGAGACCCAGTACTTC